Listed here are 5 T cell receptor beta chains from one sample, sequenced in a study of OX40 agonist ivuxolimab in advanced cancers. Some clones are missing from TCRdb's copy, which holds only in-frame ones; the method was immunoSEQ multiplex PCR. The profile shows some 67,000 clones, 70% to 90% of them singletons. Source: CD4+ or CD8+ T cells sorted from blood, taken in a trial of the OX40 agonist ivuxolimab. These receptors were obtained from an adult with an advanced solid tumor such as melanoma, head and neck, liver or kidney cancer.

The J gene is TRBJ2-7, the V gene TRBV7-9; 10 bases are a match to TRBD1. V shed 5 bases, J shed 4 bases, and the junction held 5 bases outside the gene matches. Germline CDR1 SEHNR, CDR2 FQNEAQ (reference sequence). The CDR3 loop spans 14 amino acids. CDR3 in amino acids: CASSETGGLYEQYF. CDR3 nucleotide sequence: TGTGCCAGCAGCGAGACAGGGGGCCTATACGAGCAGTACTTC.

A remark on this clone: Other nucleotide sequences in the sample specify the same CDR3. The chain joins TRBV5-1 to TRBJ1-3; D is possibly TRBD1 (5 bases). The germline gives CDR1 SGHRS, CDR2 YFSETQ. Between the trimmed V and J ends, which lost 0 bases and 4 bases, there was a span of 8 bases. This CDR3 contains 14 residues. CDR3 sequence reads: CASSLEAGGNTIYF. The CDR3 nucleotides read TGCGCCAGCAGCTTGGAGGCAGGGGGAAACACCATATATTTT.

In its sample, this clone was seen once. CDR3 sequence (DNA): TGTGCCAGCAGCTTGGTTGGGACTCCAGACTATGGCTACACCTTC. Translating it yields CASSLVGTPDYGYTF. V usage is TRBV5-8 and J usage is TRBJ1-2, with a possible D match to TRBD1 (5 bases). Trimming took 0 bases from V and 3 from J, leaving 12 bases between them. Per germline, CDR1 SGHTS and CDR2 YDEGEE. There are 15 residues in the CDR3.

The chain recombines TRBV27 with TRBJ2-3; D not certain. V shed 7 bases and J shed 5 bases, with 13 bases lying between them. CDR1 MNHEY and CDR2 SMNVEV come from the germline V gene (reference sequence). This CDR3 has 13 amino acids. The CDR3 DNA sequence: TGTGCCAGCAAGGAGCATGCGAGAGATACGCAGTATTTT. It codes for CASKEHARDTQYF.

The gene calls are TRBV7-3 and TRBJ1-1, with D possibly TRBD1 on 5 matching bases. CDR1 SGHTA and CDR2 FQGTGA come from the germline V gene. CDR3 length: 16 amino acids. The V end lost 4 bases, the J end lost 7 bases, and 22 bases lay between the germline ends. The CDR3 here is CASSSEAPGFGGEAFF. The CDR3 nucleotides read TGTGCCAGCAGCTCAGAGGCTCCAGGGTTCGGTGGTGAAGCTTTCTTT.